This TCR beta chain was sequenced in a study of blood T cell repertoires in COVID-19. Sequencing was performed with immunoSEQ multiplex PCR; in TCRdb, only in-frame clones are kept and a portion is missing. The sample records roughly 250,000 clones, approximately 91% being singletons. The germline V and J ends were trimmed by 4 bases and 3 bases, with 17 bases remaining between them. This CDR3 spans 15 amino acids. Germline V gives CDR1 SGHRS, CDR2 YFSETQ. This clone was observed once. The receptor was isolated from a person between 18 and 30 years old with COVID-19, enrolled during active disease. Sequenced sample: peripheral blood. The chain has TRBV5-1 and TRBJ2-7, with a possible D match to TRBD1 (6 bases). CDR3 bases: TGCGCCAGCAGCCCGAGACAGGAGCCATTCTACGAGCAGTACTTC. Protein product: CASSPRQEPFYEQYF.